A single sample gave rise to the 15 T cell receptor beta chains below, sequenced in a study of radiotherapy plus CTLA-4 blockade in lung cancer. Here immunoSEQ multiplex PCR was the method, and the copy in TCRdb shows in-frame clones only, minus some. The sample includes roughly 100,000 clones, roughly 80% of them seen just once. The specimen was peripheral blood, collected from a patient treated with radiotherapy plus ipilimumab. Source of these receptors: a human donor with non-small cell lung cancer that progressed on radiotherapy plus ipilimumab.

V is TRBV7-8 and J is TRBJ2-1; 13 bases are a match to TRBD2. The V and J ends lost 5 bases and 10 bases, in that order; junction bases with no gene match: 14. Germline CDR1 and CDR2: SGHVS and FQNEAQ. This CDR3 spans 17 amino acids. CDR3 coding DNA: TGTGCCAGCAGCCCGAAGACGGGACTAGCGGGAAAGGACGAGCAGTTCTTC. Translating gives CASSPKTGLAGKDEQFF.

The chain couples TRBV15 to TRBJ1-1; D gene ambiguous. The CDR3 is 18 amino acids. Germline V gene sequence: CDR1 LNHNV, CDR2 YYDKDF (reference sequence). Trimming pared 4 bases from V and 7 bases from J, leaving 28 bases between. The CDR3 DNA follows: TGTGCCACCAGCAAGCCAGGCGCCGGGATATTATACCATCGTGAAGCTTTCTTT. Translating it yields CATSKPGAGILYHREAFF.

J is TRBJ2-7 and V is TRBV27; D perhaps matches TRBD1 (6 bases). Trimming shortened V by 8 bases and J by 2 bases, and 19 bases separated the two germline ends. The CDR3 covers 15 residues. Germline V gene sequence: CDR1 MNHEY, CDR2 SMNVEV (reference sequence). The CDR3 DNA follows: TGTGCCAGCCGAATACAGGGCCAGGGCCCCTACGAGCAGTACTTC. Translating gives CASRIQGQGPYEQYF.

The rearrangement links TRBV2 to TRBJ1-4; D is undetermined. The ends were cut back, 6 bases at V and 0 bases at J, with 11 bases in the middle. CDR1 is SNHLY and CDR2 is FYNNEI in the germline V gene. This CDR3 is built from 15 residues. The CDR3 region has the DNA TGTGCCAGCAGGCGAATCACGGCAACTAATGAAAAACTGTTTTTT. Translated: CASRRITATNEKLFF.

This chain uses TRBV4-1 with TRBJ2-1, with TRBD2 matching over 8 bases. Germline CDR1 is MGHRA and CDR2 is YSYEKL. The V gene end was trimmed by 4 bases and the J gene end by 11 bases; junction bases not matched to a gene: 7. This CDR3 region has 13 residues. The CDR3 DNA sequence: TGCGCCAGCAGCCTCCCCGGGAGGGGGAAGCAGTTCTTC. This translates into CASSLPGRGKQFF.

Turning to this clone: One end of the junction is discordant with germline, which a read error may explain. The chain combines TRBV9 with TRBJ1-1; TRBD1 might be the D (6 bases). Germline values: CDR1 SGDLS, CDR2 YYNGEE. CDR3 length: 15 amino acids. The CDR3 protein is CASSAGTLGNTKAFF. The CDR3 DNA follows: TGTGCCAGCAGCGCTGGGACATTAGGGAACACTAAAGCTTTCTTT.

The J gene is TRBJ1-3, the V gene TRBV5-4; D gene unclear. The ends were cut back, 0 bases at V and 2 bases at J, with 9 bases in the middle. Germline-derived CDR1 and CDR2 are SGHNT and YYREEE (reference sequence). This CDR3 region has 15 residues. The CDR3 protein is CASSLAREAGNTIYF. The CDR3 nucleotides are TGTGCCAGCAGCTTGGCCCGGGAGGCTGGAAACACCATATATTTT.

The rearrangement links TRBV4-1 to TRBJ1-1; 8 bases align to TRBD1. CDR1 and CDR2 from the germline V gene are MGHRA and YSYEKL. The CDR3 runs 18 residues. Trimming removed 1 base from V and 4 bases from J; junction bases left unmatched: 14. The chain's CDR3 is CASSQANFGTGFFTEAFF. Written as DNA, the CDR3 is TGCGCCAGCAGCCAAGCGAATTTTGGGACAGGCTTCTTCACTGAAGCTTTCTTT.

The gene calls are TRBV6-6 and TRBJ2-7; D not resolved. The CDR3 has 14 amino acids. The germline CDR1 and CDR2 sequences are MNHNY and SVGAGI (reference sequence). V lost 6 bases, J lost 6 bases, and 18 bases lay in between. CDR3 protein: CASRKDLGYREQYF. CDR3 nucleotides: TGTGCCAGCAGAAAGGACCTAGGGTATCGCGAGCAGTACTTC.

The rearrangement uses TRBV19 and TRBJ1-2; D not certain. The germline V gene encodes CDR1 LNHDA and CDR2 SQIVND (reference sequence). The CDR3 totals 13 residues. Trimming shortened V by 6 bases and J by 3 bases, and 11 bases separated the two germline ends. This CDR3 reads CASRPQFYYGYTF. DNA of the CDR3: TGTGCCAGTAGACCCCAGTTCTACTATGGCTACACCTTC.

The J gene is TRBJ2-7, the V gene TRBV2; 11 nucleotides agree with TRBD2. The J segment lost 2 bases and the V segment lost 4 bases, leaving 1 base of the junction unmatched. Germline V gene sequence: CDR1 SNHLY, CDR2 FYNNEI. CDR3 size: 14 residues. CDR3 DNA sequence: TGTGCCAGCAGTGCTAGCGGGAGGCCCTACGAGCAGTACTTC. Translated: CASSASGRPYEQYF.

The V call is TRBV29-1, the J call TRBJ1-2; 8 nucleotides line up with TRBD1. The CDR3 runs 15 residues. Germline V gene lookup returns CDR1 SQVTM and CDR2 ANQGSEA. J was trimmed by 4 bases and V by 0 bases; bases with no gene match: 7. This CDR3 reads CSVEDRQGASYGYTF. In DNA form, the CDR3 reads TGCAGCGTTGAAGATCGCCAGGGGGCGAGCTATGGCTACACCTTC.

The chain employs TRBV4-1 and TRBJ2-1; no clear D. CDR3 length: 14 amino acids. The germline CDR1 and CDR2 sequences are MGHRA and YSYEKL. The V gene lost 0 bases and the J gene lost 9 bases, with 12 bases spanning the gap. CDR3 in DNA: TGCGCCAGCAGCCAAGATGGCAGCTGGGGTGAGCAGTTCTTC. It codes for CASSQDGSWGEQFF.

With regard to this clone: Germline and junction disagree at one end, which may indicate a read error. This chain's CDR3 is CASSKQEGTEAFF. DNA of the CDR3: TGTGCTAGCAGCAAGCAGGAGGGCACTGAAGCTTTCTTT. The chain carries TRBV7-7 and TRBJ1-1; D is undetermined. Per the germline V gene, CDR1 is SSHAT and CDR2 is FNYEAQ (reference sequence). CDR3 length: 13 amino acids.

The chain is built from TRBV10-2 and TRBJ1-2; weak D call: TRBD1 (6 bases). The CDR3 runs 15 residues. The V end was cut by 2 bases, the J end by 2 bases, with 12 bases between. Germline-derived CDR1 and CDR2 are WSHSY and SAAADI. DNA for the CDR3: TGCGCCAGCAGTGAGCCCTGGACAGAAAACTATGGCTACACCTTC. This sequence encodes CASSEPWTENYGYTF.